This record looks at one TCR beta chain sequence and its context. Germline loops: CDR1 SEHNR, CDR2 FQNEAQ (reference sequence). Trimming pared 1 base from V and 0 bases from J, leaving 10 bases between. The CDR3 totals 16 residues. Method: immunoSEQ multiplex PCR; TCRdb's copy keeps in-frame clones and lacks some. The sample gives about 960,000 clones, roughly 72% of which show up once; around 1.5% is in the top ten. This sample is part of a study of shared clonotypes between healthy human individuals. The J gene is TRBJ1-3, the V gene TRBV7-9, with no clear D. This receptor was taken from a man between 18 and 29 years old in good health. Sample: memory CD4+ T cells sorted from blood. Subset: CD45RA-negative fraction. This chain's CDR3 is CASSLDSPSSGNTIYF. CDR3 bases: TGTGCCAGCAGCTTAGATAGTCCTAGCTCTGGAAACACCATATATTTT. Filled out from reference TRBV7-9 and TRBJ1-3, the complete variable domain reads DTGVSQNPRHKITKRGQNVTFRCDPISEHNRLYWYRQTLGQGPEFLTYFQNEAQLEKSRLLSDRFSAERPKGSFSTLEIQRTEQGDSAMYLCASSLDSPSSGNTIYFGEGSWLTVV.